The 30 T cell receptor beta chains given below trace back to one sample, sequenced in a study of T cells in Graves' hyperthyroidism and ophthalmopathy. Amplified TCR beta CDR3 regions came from RNA transcripts. The TCR CDR3 first-round RT-PCR relied on the HTBI primer set. One entry per CDR3 protein results from TCRdb running MiXCR on the multiplex PCR reads. The sample yields 600,000 or so distinct CDR3 sequences, about 14% seen once. Sequencing used blood. These receptors came from a woman in her late teens or twenties with Graves' ophthalmopathy.

V and J are TRBV30 and TRBJ2-2, with TRBD2 matching over 13 bases. The CDR3 has 17 residues. With 4 bases clipped from V and 7 bases from J, the junction kept 12 bases outside the gene matches. Germline V lookup: CDR1 GTSNPN, CDR2 SVGIG (reference sequence). CDR3 sequence (DNA): TGTGCCTGGATGGATGGGGGACTAGCGGGAACTATCGGGGAGCTGTTTTTT. This gives the protein CAWMDGGLAGTIGELFF. The full variable domain, with the rest looked up from reference TRBV30 and TRBJ2-2, is SQTIHQWPATLVQPVGSPLSLECTVEGTSNPNLYWYRQAAGRGLQLLFYSVGIGQISSEVPQNLSASRPQDRQFILSSKKLLLSDSGFYLCAWMDGGLAGTIGELFFGEGSRLTVL.

This clonotype was counted at least ten times. V and J are TRBV27 and TRBJ2-7, with D possibly TRBD2 on 7 matching bases. The germline V and J ends were trimmed by 6 bases and 5 bases, with 17 bases remaining between them. The CDR3 runs to 14 residues. Germline loops: CDR1 MNHEY, CDR2 SMNVEV (reference sequence). CDR3 DNA sequence: TGTGCCAGCAGCCCGGGGGGACATCGGCACGAGCAGTACTTC. Protein product: CASSPGGHRHEQYF.

This clonotype was observed many times. The chain couples TRBV20-1 to TRBJ2-1, with 15 positions matching TRBD2. Germline assignment: CDR1 DFQATT and CDR2 SNEGSKA (reference sequence). The CDR3 is 14 residues long. Trimming took 5 bases from V and 7 from J; bases not matched to a gene: 3. Here the CDR3 reads CSADGTSGRNEQFF. The CDR3 region has the DNA TGCAGTGCTGACGGGACTAGCGGGAGGAATGAGCAGTTCTTC.

The table lists this clonotype with many counts. The chain carries TRBV12-5 and TRBJ2-1; TRBD2 matches 8 bases. The CDR3 consists of 16 residues. Germline trimming cut 2 bases from V and 2 bases from J; bases unmatched to any gene: 5. CDR1 and CDR2 (germline): LGHNT, FRNRAP. The CDR3 loop reads CASGLLAGGPYNEQFF. The DNA of the CDR3 is TGTGCTAGTGGTTTGTTGGCGGGAGGCCCCTACAATGAGCAGTTCTTC.

This clonotype was found many times. The chain is built from TRBV12-3 or TRBV12-4 and TRBJ1-2, with TRBD1 as a possible D gene (6 bases). The CDR3 extends over 13 amino acids. The V end was cut by 10 bases, the J end by 8 bases, with 20 bases between. As DNA, the CDR3 is TGTGCCACCAGACCGGGGGCTTTGGGCGGCTACACCTTC. Its translation is CATRPGALGGYTF.

V is TRBV6-2 or TRBV6-3 and J is TRBJ2-1; 11 bases match TRBD2. The V segment lost 11 bases and the J segment 7 bases; nucleotides outside the gene matches: 22. Germline loops: CDR1 MNHEY, CDR2 SVGEGT. The CDR3 extends over 18 amino acids. CDR3 residues: CAESKNWVSGRARNEQFF. The CDR3 nucleotides read TGTGCCGAATCTAAAAATTGGGTTAGCGGGAGGGCCAGGAATGAGCAGTTCTTC.

The table lists this clonotype with many counts. DNA for the CDR3: TGCAGTGCTAGAGATCGGGGGAGGGCCCTCGGGGAGCAGTTCTTC. Protein product: CSARDRGRALGEQFF. This chain uses TRBV20-1 with TRBJ2-1; 7 nucleotides line up with TRBD2. This CDR3 spans 15 amino acids. Germline lookup yields CDR1 DFQATT and CDR2 SNEGSKA (reference sequence). V shed 0 bases and J 10 bases; nucleotides not matched to a gene: 12.

The sample holds many counts of this clonotype. V usage is TRBV6-1 and J usage is TRBJ2-7, with TRBD1 matching over 9 bases. The CDR3 sequence is 14 residues long. The trim removed 5 bases at V and 3 bases at J, leaving 5 bases unmatched. Germline V CDR1 and CDR2: MNHNS, SASEGT. In DNA, the CDR3 is TGTGCCAGCAGTACGGACAGGGGTAACTACGAGCAGTACTTC. This sequence encodes CASSTDRGNYEQYF.

In its sample, this clonotype was seen a few times. The chain links TRBV5-4 to TRBJ2-3; D remains ambiguous. The CDR3 covers 14 residues. CDR1 and CDR2 from the germline V gene are SGHNT and YYREEE (reference sequence). V was pared by 5 bases and J by 0 bases, with 10 bases between. The CDR3 DNA follows: TGTGCCAGCAGGCAGACCTCGAGCACAGATACGCAGTATTTT. Protein sequence: CASRQTSSTDTQYF.

This clonotype occurred many times. The V call is TRBV12-3 or TRBV12-4, the J call TRBJ1-2; perhaps TRBD1 as D (5 bases). This CDR3 spans 14 amino acids. V was clipped by 3 bases and J by 8 bases, with 16 bases between them. The CDR3: CASSFGGRRVGYTF. The CDR3 DNA is TGTGCCAGCAGTTTCGGGGGAAGGAGGGTAGGCTACACCTTC.

CDR3: CASSYDGTRGTKNIQYF. CDR3 DNA sequence: TGTGCCAGCAGTTACGATGGGACTAGGGGGACCAAAAACATTCAGTACTTC. The chain has TRBV6-6 and TRBJ2-4; 8 nucleotides agree with TRBD2. CDR3 size: 17 residues. J lost 2 bases, V lost 2 bases, and 8 bases had no gene match. The germline V gene has CDR1 MNHNY and CDR2 SVGAGI (reference sequence).

This clonotype has a count of ten or more. The rearrangement uses TRBV28 and TRBJ1-5; tentative D call: TRBD1 (6 bases). CDR1 and CDR2 (germline): MDHEN, SYDVKM. The CDR3 loop spans 12 amino acids. Deletions cut 8 bases from V and 7 bases from J, with 12 bases between. The CDR3 reads CASGGTGQPQHF. CDR3 nucleotide sequence: TGTGCCAGCGGGGGAACAGGGCAGCCCCAGCATTTT.

The table lists this clonotype with many counts. The V and J genes are TRBV28 and TRBJ2-1; 9 bases agree with TRBD2. The germline gives CDR1 MDHEN, CDR2 SYDVKM. Unmatched junction bases numbered 20, after V lost 7 bases and J lost 7 bases. The CDR3 sequence is 18 residues long. CDR3 residues: CASTLPSGSGSRMNEQFF. The DNA for the CDR3 is TGTGCCAGCACCCTCCCCTCTGGTAGCGGGAGTAGGATGAATGAGCAGTTCTTC.

This clonotype was observed many times. The V gene is TRBV7-3, the J gene TRBJ2-1; D may match TRBD1 or TRBD2 (5 bases each). CDR1 and CDR2 (germline): SGHTA, FQGTGA. V lost 0 bases, J lost 5 bases, and 11 bases lay in between. The CDR3 is made up of 15 amino acids. CDR3 region: CASSLTRDPHNEQFF. CDR3 nucleotide sequence: TGTGCCAGCAGCTTAACTAGGGACCCGCACAATGAGCAGTTCTTC.

The chain is built from TRBV20-1 and TRBJ2-7; 8 nucleotides agree with TRBD1. The CDR3 consists of 13 residues. Germline V gene lookup returns CDR1 DFQATT and CDR2 SNEGSKA (reference sequence). V gave up 2 bases and J gave up 5 bases; unmatched junction bases: 5. CDR3 sequence reads: CSARRTGTHEQYF. CDR3 DNA: TGCAGTGCTAGACGGACAGGGACCCACGAGCAGTACTTC.

This clonotype appeared a few times. This sequence joins TRBV20-1 and TRBJ2-3; 8 nucleotides line up with TRBD2. The V and J ends lost 6 bases and 0 bases, in that order; junction bases with no gene match: 8. Germline values: CDR1 DFQATT, CDR2 SNEGSKA (reference sequence). The CDR3 covers 15 residues. CDR3 loop: CSAPDSGNSTDTQYF. CDR3 bases: TGCAGTGCCCCCGATAGCGGGAATAGCACAGATACGCAGTATTTT.

V is TRBV9 and J is TRBJ2-5; D possibly corresponds to TRBD2 (6 bases). Germline V gene lookup returns CDR1 SGDLS and CDR2 YYNGEE. V was pared by 7 bases and J by 4 bases, with 14 bases between. This CDR3 is 13 amino acids long. DNA of the CDR3: TGTGCCAGCGGTAGCGGAAGGGGAGAGACCCAGTACTTC. This encodes CASGSGRGETQYF.

This clonotype has at least ten counts. The V call is TRBV6-1, the J call TRBJ2-2, with 13 bases matching TRBD2. This CDR3 contains 16 residues. Per germline, CDR1 MNHNS and CDR2 SASEGT. J lost 7 bases, V lost 5 bases, and 7 bases had no gene match. The CDR3 DNA follows: TGTGCCAGCAGTCCCGGACTAGCGGGAGATCTCGGGGAGCTGTTTTTT. Encoded protein: CASSPGLAGDLGELFF.

This clonotype was seen ten or more times. The chain is built from TRBV5-1 and TRBJ2-5; perhaps TRBD1 as D (6 bases). Trimming cost V 4 bases and J 4 bases, with 14 bases left between them. The CDR3 loop spans 14 amino acids. Germline CDR1 and CDR2: SGHRS and YFSETQ. CDR3 sequence reads: CASSTQGEGETQYF. The CDR3 DNA sequence: TGCGCCAGCAGCACACAGGGAGAAGGAGAGACCCAGTACTTC.

The V gene is TRBV6-1, the J gene TRBJ2-6; 8 nucleotides line up with TRBD1. Trimming removed 3 bases from V and 2 bases from J; junction bases left unmatched: 9. CDR3 size: 18 residues. Germline-derived CDR1 and CDR2 are MNHNS and SASEGT. The DNA of the CDR3 is TGTGCCAGCAGTGATGGGAAACCAGGGGGCGCTGGGGCCAACGTCCTGACTTTC. Translated, it gives CASSDGKPGGAGANVLTF.

This clonotype has ten or more counts. The genes are TRBV14 and TRBJ2-1, with a weak D call TRBD1 (5 bases). Trimming pared 4 bases from V and 7 bases from J, leaving 17 bases between. This CDR3 contains 15 residues. The V gene's germline CDR1 is SGHDN and CDR2 FVKESK. Here the CDR3 reads CASSPGHLQRNEQFF. In DNA, the CDR3 is TGTGCCAGCAGCCCCGGACACCTCCAGAGGAATGAGCAGTTCTTC.

V is TRBV5-1 and J is TRBJ1-2; 7 bases line up with TRBD1. Germline loops: CDR1 SGHRS, CDR2 YFSETQ. V trimming: 1 base; J trimming: 4 bases; junction bases outside the gene matches: 7. CDR3 length: 15 amino acids. For the CDR3, the DNA is TGCGCCAGCAGCTTGTTAACAGGGGATATCTATGGCTACACCTTC. Translation: CASSLLTGDIYGYTF.

This clonotype was counted many times. V and J are TRBV5-1 and TRBJ2-3, with 9 bases aligning to TRBD1. The germline V gene encodes CDR1 SGHRS and CDR2 YFSETQ. The J segment lost 3 bases and the V segment lost 0 bases, leaving 2 bases of the junction unmatched. The CDR3 extends over 15 amino acids. The CDR3, as DNA: TGCGCCAGCAGCTTGGGGGACAGGGTTACAGATACGCAGTATTTT. This translates into CASSLGDRVTDTQYF.

This clonotype has ten or more counts. The J gene is TRBJ1-2, the V gene TRBV3-1, with D possibly TRBD1 on 6 matching bases. With 5 bases removed from V and 7 bases from J, the gap between germline ends came to 11 bases. CDR3 size: 12 residues. Per germline, CDR1 LGHDT and CDR2 YNNKEL (reference sequence). The CDR3 DNA follows: TGTGCCAGCAGCATGACAGGTAGTGGCTACACCTTC. As protein: CASSMTGSGYTF. Supplemented by reference TRBV3-1 and TRBJ1-2, the full variable domain reads DTAVSQTPKYLVTQMGNDKSIKCEQNLGHDTMYWYKQDSKKFLKIMFSYNNKELIINETVPNRFSPKSPDKAHLNLHINSLELGDSAVYFCASSMTGSGYTFGSGTRLTVV.

This clonotype was seen many times. The chain joins TRBV27 to TRBJ1-2; D might be TRBD1 (5 bases). CDR1 and CDR2 from the germline V gene are MNHEY and SMNVEV (reference sequence). The CDR3 consists of 11 residues. Trimming stripped 4 bases from V and 9 bases from J, with 9 bases between. CDR3 residues: CASSSQGRYTF. CDR3 coding DNA: TGTGCCAGCAGTTCGCAGGGACGCTACACCTTC.

This clonotype occurred many times. The gene calls are TRBV27 and TRBJ2-3; D call uncertain. The CDR3 has 16 amino acids. Per germline, CDR1 MNHEY and CDR2 SMNVEV (reference sequence). The V gene lost 3 bases and the J gene lost 3 bases, with 16 bases spanning the gap. Here the CDR3 DNA reads TGTGCCAGCAGTTTTCTTGATCTGGAAGGTACAGATACGCAGTATTTT. Translated: CASSFLDLEGTDTQYF.

This clonotype was observed many times. This chain joins TRBV18 and TRBJ1-1, with D perhaps matching TRBD1 (6 bases). Trimming removed 0 bases from V and 2 bases from J, with 13 bases in between. Germline CDR1 reads KGHSH; CDR2 reads LQKENI. This CDR3 contains 16 residues. The CDR3 spells CASSPPSDRRNTEAFF. CDR3 nucleotides: TGTGCCAGCTCACCACCTTCGGACAGACGTAACACTGAAGCTTTCTTT.

This clonotype was seen ten or more times. This chain uses TRBV3-1 with TRBJ1-5; the D is unclear. The CDR3 sequence is 20 residues long. V was pared by 0 bases and J by 2 bases, with 23 bases between. Per germline, CDR1 LGHDT and CDR2 YNNKEL (reference sequence). The CDR3 reads CASSQEEPPAERRGNQPQHF. CDR3 in DNA: TGTGCCAGCAGCCAAGAAGAGCCTCCCGCCGAGCGGCGAGGCAATCAGCCCCAGCATTTT. Supplemented by reference TRBV3-1 and TRBJ1-5, the full variable domain reads DTAVSQTPKYLVTQMGNDKSIKCEQNLGHDTMYWYKQDSKKFLKIMFSYNNKELIINETVPNRFSPKSPDKAHLNLHINSLELGDSAVYFCASSQEEPPAERRGNQPQHFGDGTRLSIL.

The chain carries TRBV5-1 and TRBJ2-7; 10 nucleotides match TRBD2. CDR1 is SGHRS and CDR2 is YFSETQ in the germline V gene. V shed 0 bases, J shed 6 bases, and the junction held 9 bases outside the gene matches. The CDR3 runs 16 residues. The CDR3, as DNA: TGCGCCAGCAGCTTGGCGGGGCTAGCGGGAGCCGGCGAGCAGTACTTC. It is translated as CASSLAGLAGAGEQYF.

This clonotype appeared many times. The chain links TRBV2 to TRBJ2-7; D possibly corresponds to TRBD2 (6 bases). V was trimmed by 4 bases and J by 0 bases, leaving 13 bases between them. CDR1 and CDR2 from the germline V gene are SNHLY and FYNNEI. This CDR3 region has 15 residues. In DNA, the CDR3 is TGTGCCAGCAGTGGGCGGGCGGGGATCTCCTACGAGCAGTACTTC. It translates to CASSGRAGISYEQYF.